The 17 T cell receptor beta chains below come from one sample, sequenced in a study of shared clonotypes between healthy human individuals. Profiling relied on immunoSEQ multiplex PCR, and the TCRdb table lists in-frame clones only, not all of them. Here the sample spans approximately 1,000,000 clones, around 77% being singletons. Source material: memory CD4+ T cells from PBMCs. As to subset: CD45RA-negative fraction. The source of these receptors is a man aged 18-30 years in good health. Some clones in this sample may be carry-over from other donors' samples.

CDR3 coding DNA: TGTGCCAGCAGCTATGGGACTAGCGGCTACGAGCAGTACTTC. Amino acids: CASSYGTSGYEQYF. V usage is TRBV7-9 and J usage is TRBJ2-7; TRBD2 agrees at 11 bases. The germline V gene encodes CDR1 SEHNR and CDR2 FQNEAQ (reference sequence). CDR3 length equals 14 residues. The V and J ends lost 4 bases and 3 bases, in that order; junction bases with no gene match: 2.

This chain connects TRBV2 to TRBJ1-1; 8 bases align to TRBD1. The CDR3 runs 16 residues. Germline CDR1 and CDR2: SNHLY and FYNNEI. The V gene end was trimmed by 4 bases and the J gene end by 1 base; junction bases not matched to a gene: 8. The DNA of the CDR3 is TGTGCCAGCAGTGGGATCCAGGGGGCGTCGAACACTGAAGCTTTCTTT. Its translation: CASSGIQGASNTEAFF.

The gene calls are TRBV7-9 and TRBJ2-1, with TRBD1 as a possible D gene (6 bases). Germline CDR1 is SEHNR and CDR2 is FQNEAQ (reference sequence). The CDR3 sequence is 13 residues long. V lost 5 bases, J lost 5 bases, and 10 bases lay in between. The CDR3 loop reads CASSLTGNNEQFF. The DNA of the CDR3 is TGTGCCAGCAGCCTTACAGGGAACAATGAGCAGTTCTTC.

This chain uses TRBV28 with TRBJ1-1; the match to TRBD1 covers 10 bases. Germline assignment: CDR1 MDHEN and CDR2 SYDVKM. Trimming at V came to 8 bases and at J to 1 base, leaving 10 bases not matched to a gene. The CDR3 has 16 residues. CDR3 loop: CASGLTGGAENTEAFF. The CDR3, as DNA: TGTGCCAGCGGATTGACAGGGGGCGCAGAGAACACTGAAGCTTTCTTT. Full variable domain (remainder filled in from reference TRBV28 and TRBJ1-1): DVKVTQSSRYLVKRTGEKVFLECVQDMDHENMFWYRQDPGLGLRLIYFSYDVKMKEKGDIPEGYSVSREKKERFSLILESASTNQTSMYLCASGLTGGAENTEAFFGQGTRLTVV.

This chain joins TRBV28 and TRBJ2-3; no clear D gene. In germline, CDR1 is MDHEN, CDR2 SYDVKM. This CDR3 region has 13 residues. Trimming stripped 4 bases from V and 5 bases from J, with 10 bases between. The chain's CDR3 is CASSSSSRDTQYF. CDR3 in DNA: TGTGCCAGCAGTTCTAGTTCAAGAGATACGCAGTATTTT.

This rearrangement joins TRBV21-1 to TRBJ2-7. TRBV21-1 is a pseudogene. CDR3 length: 14 residues. The CDR3 loop is CASDQEGGSYEQYF. CDR3 sequence (DNA): TGTGCCAGCGACCAAGAGGGGGGATCCTACGAGCAGTACTTC.

The chain employs TRBV5-1 and TRBJ2-1; 14 bases fit TRBD2. Trimming at V came to 8 bases and at J to 3 bases, leaving 1 base not matched to a gene. Germline V gene lookup returns CDR1 SGHRS and CDR2 YFSETQ. This CDR3 is 14 amino acids long. CDR3 DNA: TGCGCCAGTGGGACTAGCGGGAGCTACAATGAGCAGTTCTTC. Encoded protein: CASGTSGSYNEQFF.

This clone was recorded a few times. The chain carries TRBV30 and TRBJ2-6; D is ambiguous. CDR1 and CDR2 (germline): GTSNPN, SVGIG (reference sequence). V lost 2 bases and J lost 2, with 7 bases in between. This CDR3 has 14 residues. The CDR3 sequence is CAWSRLAGANVLTF. CDR3 DNA sequence: TGTGCCTGGAGTAGGTTGGCTGGGGCCAACGTCCTGACTTTC.

The CDR3 DNA reads TGTGCCAGCATATCCCCTCGGGGCAACGAGCAGTACTTC. Translating gives CASISPRGNEQYF. The chain couples TRBV6-5 to TRBJ2-7; D may correspond to TRBD1 or TRBD2 (5 bases each). Germline CDR1 reads MNHEY; CDR2 reads SVGAGI. V was clipped by 7 bases and J by 5 bases, with 15 bases between them. This CDR3 has 13 amino acids.

The chain joins TRBV4-1 to TRBJ2-3; 7 positions match TRBD2. CDR3 length equals 19 residues. Trimming cost V 0 bases and J 0 bases; bases outside gene matches: 12. CDR1 and CDR2 from the germline V gene are MGHRA and YSYEKL. This chain's CDR3 is CASSQDAAGVTSSTDTQYF. CDR3 bases: TGCGCCAGCAGCCAAGACGCGGCGGGAGTGACGTCTAGCACAGATACGCAGTATTTT.

This clone was recorded a few times. This chain joins TRBV4-1 and TRBJ2-7; D not certain. The CDR3 runs 15 residues. CDR1 MGHRA and CDR2 YSYEKL come from the germline V gene. Trimming pared 1 base from V and 2 bases from J, leaving 12 bases between. The CDR3 loop is CASSQVTGPAYEQYF. The CDR3 DNA sequence: TGCGCCAGCAGCCAAGTGACGGGTCCCGCCTACGAGCAGTACTTC.

A remark on this clone: The identical CDR3 is also encoded by other nucleotide sequences in the sample. This chain joins TRBV28 and TRBJ2-5; 10 nucleotides match TRBD2. Germline CDR1 and CDR2: MDHEN and SYDVKM. Trimming at V came to 6 bases and at J to 4 bases, leaving 11 bases not matched to a gene. The CDR3 runs to 16 residues. This CDR3 reads CASSPGVAGGRETQYF. CDR3 DNA: TGTGCCAGCAGCCCTGGGGTAGCGGGAGGCAGAGAGACCCAGTACTTC. Full variable domain (rest looked up from reference TRBV28 and TRBJ2-5): DVKVTQSSRYLVKRTGEKVFLECVQDMDHENMFWYRQDPGLGLRLIYFSYDVKMKEKGDIPEGYSVSREKKERFSLILESASTNQTSMYLCASSPGVAGGRETQYFGPGTRLLVL.

V and J are TRBV7-2 and TRBJ1-1; D gene uncertain. From germline, CDR1 is SGHTA and CDR2 FQGNSA. V lost 0 bases and J 5 bases, leaving 10 bases between the germline ends. The CDR3 runs to 14 residues. CDR3 sequence reads: CASSLAGRRTEAFF. CDR3 coding DNA: TGTGCCAGCAGCTTAGCGGGCAGGCGGACTGAAGCTTTCTTT.

Concerning this clone itself: Other DNA variants within this sample encode the same CDR3. This chain uses TRBV2 with TRBJ2-5, with 9 bases lining up with TRBD2. Germline trimming cut 5 bases from V and 5 bases from J; bases unmatched to any gene: 0. The CDR3 is made up of 12 amino acids. The germline V gene has CDR1 SNHLY and CDR2 FYNNEI. CDR3 sequence (DNA): TGTGCCAGCAGTAGCGGGGGGGAGACCCAGTACTTC. This sequence encodes CASSSGGETQYF.

This rearrangement joins TRBV5-1 to TRBJ1-2, with a possible D match to TRBD1 (6 bases). The V gene's germline CDR1 is SGHRS and CDR2 YFSETQ. The CDR3 contains 15 residues. V lost 0 bases to trimming and J lost 4 bases, with 13 bases between them. In DNA, the CDR3 is TGCGCCAGCAGCTTGGAATCTGGGGGCACCTATGGCTACACCTTC. It encodes CASSLESGGTYGYTF.

The V gene is TRBV6-6, the J gene TRBJ1-2; the match to TRBD1 covers 8 bases. The J segment lost 8 bases and the V segment lost 4 bases, leaving 6 bases of the junction unmatched. This CDR3 has 13 residues. Germline lookup yields CDR1 MNHNY and CDR2 SVGAGI (reference sequence). DNA for the CDR3: TGTGCCAGCAGTTCTTCAGGGGGCGCGGGCTACACCTTC. It specifies CASSSSGGAGYTF.

The CDR3 loop reads CASTRSNSPLHF. The CDR3 DNA sequence: TGTGCCAGCACCCGTTCAAATTCACCCCTCCACTTT. The rearrangement joins TRBV27 to TRBJ1-6; no reliable D call. Germline V gene sequence: CDR1 MNHEY, CDR2 SMNVEV (reference sequence). There are 12 residues in the CDR3. With 7 bases removed from V and 7 bases from J, the gap between germline ends came to 8 bases.